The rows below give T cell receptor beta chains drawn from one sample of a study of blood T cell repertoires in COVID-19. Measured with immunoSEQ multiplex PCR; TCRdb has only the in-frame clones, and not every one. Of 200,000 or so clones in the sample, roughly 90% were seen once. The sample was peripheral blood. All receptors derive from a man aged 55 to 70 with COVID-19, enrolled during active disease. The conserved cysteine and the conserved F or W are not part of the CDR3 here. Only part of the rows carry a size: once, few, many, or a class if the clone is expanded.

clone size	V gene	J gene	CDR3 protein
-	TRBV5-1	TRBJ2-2	ASSPAGSPNTGELF
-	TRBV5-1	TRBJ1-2	ASSYSTPDRGGGGYT
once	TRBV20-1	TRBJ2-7	SASQQGWEQY
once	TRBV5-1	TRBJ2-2	ASTSGDSAGELF
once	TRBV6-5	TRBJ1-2	ASRLGPNYGYT
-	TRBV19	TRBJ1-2	ASRLGEDNYGYT
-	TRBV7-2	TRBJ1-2	ASSLEGDSYGYT
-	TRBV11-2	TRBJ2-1	ASSLVQAVYNEQF
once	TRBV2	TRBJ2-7	ASSPQGWVSYEQY
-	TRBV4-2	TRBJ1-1	ASSQAGSNAEAF
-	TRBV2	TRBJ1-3	ASSDSWSRGNTIY
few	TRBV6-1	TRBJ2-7	ASSEGAGLSYEQY
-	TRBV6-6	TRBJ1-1	ASSHFGTVMNTEAF
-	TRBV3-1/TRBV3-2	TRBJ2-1	ASSRAGTSGKNEQF
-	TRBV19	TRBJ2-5	ASSIGSGTHQETQY
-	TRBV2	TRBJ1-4	ASTGGSTNEKLF
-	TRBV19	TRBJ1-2	ASSMTPNYGYT
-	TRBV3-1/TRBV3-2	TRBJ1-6	ASSQRGGRDSPLH
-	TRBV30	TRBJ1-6	AWIGTGGNSPLH
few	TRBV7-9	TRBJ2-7	ASRLGQFYEQY
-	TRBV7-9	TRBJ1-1	ASSLGGNGAFEAF
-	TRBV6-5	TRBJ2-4	AGVGGTENIQY
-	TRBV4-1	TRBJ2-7	ASSNPDGVRFEQY
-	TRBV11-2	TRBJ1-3	ASSPLNTIY
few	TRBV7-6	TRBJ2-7	ASSLEDRGGYEQY